The clone carrying this T cell receptor (beta chain) was counted only a few times. The sample originates from a study of blood T cell repertoires in COVID-19. Study as a whole: COVID-19 samples collected from the United States, Italy and Spain covered acute and convalescent phases. In each case, the material was cDNA or gDNA derived from T cells, B-cell-depleted T cells, or PBMCs.

Original methodology: Estimates of nucleated cell counts were drawn from the amplification of reference gene primers. Here immunoSEQ multiplex PCR was the method, and the copy in TCRdb shows in-frame clones only, minus some. The DNA gave D and trimming, while V, J and clone size come from that table. In the table there are some 250,000 clones, around 88% of which are singletons. With 2 bases clipped from V and 8 bases from J, the junction kept 4 bases outside the gene matches. The CDR3 has 14 amino acids. Per the germline V gene, CDR1 is ENHRY and CDR2 is SYGVKD. The receptor was isolated from an elderly man with acute or convalescent COVID-19. Specimen: peripheral blood. The chain links TRBV10-3 to TRBJ1-5; 9 nucleotides line up with TRBD1. CDR3 sequence reads: CAISEVTGGKPQHF. CDR3 nucleotide sequence: TGTGCCATCAGTGAGGTGACAGGGGGAAAGCCCCAGCATTTT.